The rows below give T cell receptor beta chains drawn from one sample of a study of blood T cell repertoires in COVID-19. TCRdb keeps only in-frame clones here, not all; method: immunoSEQ multiplex PCR. The sample has under 150,000 clones; more than 80% are singletons. The sample was peripheral blood. Receptor source: a woman of 80 years or more in a cohort sampled during active or convalescent COVID-19. The CDR3 runs from the conserved cysteine through the conserved F or W. Each record gives: V gene, D gene, J gene, clone size, CDR3 DNA, CDR3 protein. A D gene is named only where the DNA matches it firmly. The size field is filled for only some rows; it gives once, few, many or a size class.

>TRBV4-2|-|TRBJ1-1|-
TGTGCCAGCAGCCAATTGGGGAGTGGCCGGGGGTTCTTT
CASSQLGSGRGFF
>TRBV4-1|-|TRBJ1-2|-
TGCGCCAGCAGCCAAGGGGGCCAGGGTCTGAACGGCTACACCTTC
CASSQGGQGLNGYTF
>TRBV7-8|-|TRBJ1-6|-
TGTGCCACTGGGTGGGGCAATTATAATTCACCCCTCCACTTT
CATGWGNYNSPLHF
>TRBV19|-|TRBJ1-1|-
TGTGCCAGTAGTATGATCAGGGACACTGAAGCTTTCTTT
CASSMIRDTEAFF
>TRBV6-5|-|TRBJ1-4|-
TGTGCCAGCAGTTACAGTATCGGTGTCCGTAATGAAAAACTGTTTTTT
CASSYSIGVRNEKLFF
>TRBV7-2|TRBD1|TRBJ1-2|-
TGTGCCAGCAGCTTAAGGACGCCGGGACAGGCTTATGGCTACACCTTC
CASSLRTPGQAYGYTF
>TRBV6-2/TRBV6-3|TRBD1|TRBJ2-5|-
TGTGCCAGCAGTCTCTCCCTAGGAATCCCGGGACAGGGGCCAGAGACCCAGTACTTC
CASSLSLGIPGQGPETQYF
>TRBV14|-|TRBJ1-1|-
TGTGCCAGCAGCCAAGCGCGGGGGCCCGGAGCTTTCTTT
CASSQARGPGAFF
>TRBV7-2|TRBD1|TRBJ1-2|once
TGTGCCAGCAGGCAATCAGGGGGCGCGGCGGGAGGCTACACCTTC
CASRQSGGAAGGYTF
>TRBV19|-|TRBJ1-6|-
TGTGCCAGTAGGCCAGGTGGAGGGGCCCCCCTTGGGTCACCCCTCCACTTT
CASRPGGGAPLGSPLHF
>TRBV19|-|TRBJ1-2|-
TGTGCCAGTAGTATAGAGGGCAGCAGCTACACCTTC
CASSIEGSSYTF
>TRBV19|-|TRBJ1-5|medium-sized
TGTGCCAGTAGTCCGACGGGGAGGGTCAATCAGCCCCAGCATTTT
CASSPTGRVNQPQHF
>TRBV2|-|TRBJ1-5|few
TGTGCCAGCAGCCTTCTAAGAAGCAATCAGCCCCAGCATTTT
CASSLLRSNQPQHF
>TRBV30|TRBD1|TRBJ2-3|-
TGTGCCTGGGACAGGGGAAAAATCAAGGGAGATACGCAGTATTTT
CAWDRGKIKGDTQYF
>TRBV5-1|-|TRBJ1-4|-
TGCGCCAGCAGCTTGCAGGGTTCAACTAATGAAAAACTGTTTTTT
CASSLQGSTNEKLFF
>TRBV28|-|TRBJ2-5|-
TGTGCCAGCAGTTTCCTGGGGGCGGGTGAGACCCAGTACTTC
CASSFLGAGETQYF
>TRBV6-2/TRBV6-3|-|TRBJ1-2|-
TGTGCCAGCAGTTACTCCCGACTTAGGTATGGCTACACCTTC
CASSYSRLRYGYTF
>TRBV19|TRBD2|TRBJ2-2|-
TGTGCCAGTAGTATATCCCCCGGGGGGGCCTCGTACACCGGGGAGCTGTTTTTT
CASSISPGGASYTGELFF
>TRBV5-1|-|TRBJ2-5|-
TGCGCCAGCAGCGGGGGGGGCTCGCAAGAGACCCAGTACTTC
CASSGGGSQETQYF
>TRBV19|-|TRBJ2-2|-
TGTGCCAGTAGTATATGGACACCGAACACCGGGGAGCTGTTTTTT
CASSIWTPNTGELFF
>TRBV29-1|-|TRBJ2-5|-
TGCAGCGTTGCCCTGGACTCCTTAGTCGTGGAGACCCAGTACTTC
CSVALDSLVVETQYF
>TRBV19|TRBD1|TRBJ1-4|-
TGTGCCAGTAGGGGGACAGGGGTTAATGAAAAACTGTTTTTT
CASRGTGVNEKLFF
>TRBV3-1/TRBV3-2|TRBD2|TRBJ2-5|-
TGTGCCAGCAGCCAAGGACTAGCTATCCGAGAAGAGACCCAGTACTTC
CASSQGLAIREETQYF
>TRBV28|-|TRBJ2-2|-
TGTGCCAGCAGAGTGGGGCTTCGGCAGGGCACCGGGGAGCTGTTTTTT
CASRVGLRQGTGELFF
>TRBV15|-|TRBJ1-2|once
TGTGCCACCAGCGCTCGAAGCAACAGGGTTGGCTACACCTTC
CATSARSNRVGYTF
>TRBV5-5|-|TRBJ1-2|-
TGTGCCAGCGGGGTCACAGGGTCCGCTTCTAGAGGCTACACCTTC
CASGVTGSASRGYTF
>TRBV2|TRBD2|TRBJ2-3|-
TGTGCCAGCAGTACAACGTGGCGGGGGGGTACAGATACGCAGTATTTT
CASSTTWRGGTDTQYF
>TRBV6-4|TRBD1|TRBJ1-1|-
TGTGCCAGCAGAGGGACAGCGTCAAACACTGAAGCTTTCTTT
CASRGTASNTEAFF
>TRBV2|-|TRBJ1-4|-
TGTGCCAGCAGTCGCAGCGAAGGTGAAAAACTGTTTTTT
CASSRSEGEKLFF
>TRBV28|-|TRBJ1-5|-
TGTGCCAGCAGTGGAGGGGTGGTGGGCCAGCATTTT
CASSGGVVGQHF
>TRBV7-6|TRBD2|TRBJ2-1|-
TGTGCCAGCAGCTTAATTCGGGAGGATGAGCAGTTCTTC
CASSLIREDEQFF
>TRBV6-1|TRBD2|TRBJ2-3|-
TGTGCCAGCAGTGAGAGGCGGGGGGCAGCAGATACGCAGTATTTT
CASSERRGAADTQYF
>TRBV19|-|TRBJ1-1|few
TGTGCCAGTACCGGGGGGAGGGGGAACACTGAAGCTTTCTTT
CASTGGRGNTEAFF
>TRBV19|TRBD2|TRBJ2-2|-
TGTGCCAGTAGTATTTTCGGGGGGGAGAACACCGGGGAGCTGTTTTTT
CASSIFGGENTGELFF
>TRBV7-2|-|TRBJ2-1|-
TGTGCCAGCAGCTTTGACTCAAGCTCCTACAATGAGCAGTTCTTC
CASSFDSSSYNEQFF
>TRBV10-3|TRBD1|TRBJ1-1|-
TGTGCCATCAGTGAGCCGGGGGACAGGAACACTGAAGCTTTCTTT
CAISEPGDRNTEAFF
>TRBV11-1|TRBD1|TRBJ2-1|-
TGTGCCAGCAGCTTGACTCAGGGGGCAGGGGAGCAGTTCTTC
CASSLTQGAGEQFF
>TRBV11-2|TRBD2|TRBJ2-5|-
TGTGCCAGCAGCCGAACGACTAGCTTTCTCGAGACCCAGTACTTC
CASSRTTSFLETQYF
>TRBV11-1|TRBD1|TRBJ2-5|-
TGTGCCAGCAGCTTTAGGACAGGGGCACAGGAGACCCAGTACTTC
CASSFRTGAQETQYF
>TRBV3-1/TRBV3-2|-|TRBJ1-3|-
TGTGCCAGCAGCCAAAAAGACAACTCTGGAAACACCATATATTTT
CASSQKDNSGNTIYF
>TRBV21-1|-|TRBJ2-5|-
TGTGCCAGCAGCCCTCGGACTAGCGGGGGTCGATACCAAGAGACCCAGTACTTC
CASSPRTSGGRYQETQYF
>TRBV5-8|-|TRBJ1-5|few
TGTGCCAGCAGCCGACTACAGGGAAGGAATCAGCCCCAGCATTTT
CASSRLQGRNQPQHF
>TRBV7-2|-|TRBJ2-5|-
TGTGCCAGCAGGGGGGGAGGGGGAGCAGAGACCCAGTACTTC
CASRGGGGAETQYF
>TRBV6-5|TRBD1|TRBJ2-3|-
TGTGCCAGCAGGAGACAGGGGTGGTGGGATACGCAGTATTTT
CASRRQGWWDTQYF
>TRBV4-1|TRBD2|TRBJ2-5|-
TGCGCCAGCAGCCCCTATCGGGGGGAGCAAGAGACCCAGTACTTC
CASSPYRGEQETQYF
>TRBV6-2/TRBV6-3|TRBD1|TRBJ2-3|-
TGTGCCAGCAGTCTCGCGGACAGGGGCACAGATACGCAGTATTTT
CASSLADRGTDTQYF
>TRBV7-2|-|TRBJ1-5|-
TGTGCCAGCAGCTTATCTTGGGGGGGGACGGGCAATCAGCCCCAGCATTTT
CASSLSWGGTGNQPQHF
>TRBV6-6|TRBD1|TRBJ1-6|once
TGTGCCAGCAGTCCCGGGACAGGGGTAGATTCACCCCTCCACTTT
CASSPGTGVDSPLHF
>TRBV3-1/TRBV3-2|-|TRBJ2-1|-
TGTGCCAGCAGCCAATCAGGCAGGGGATACAATGAGCAGTTCTTC
CASSQSGRGYNEQFF
>TRBV6-1|TRBD1|TRBJ2-1|-
TGTGCCAGCAGGGAACTACCGGGACAGGGGGCAAATGAGCAGTTCTTC
CASRELPGQGANEQFF
>TRBV19|TRBD1|TRBJ1-6|-
TGTGCCAGTCGGCCATGGGACAGGGCAATTTCACCCCTCCACTTT
CASRPWDRAISPLHF
>TRBV19|TRBD1|TRBJ2-1|-
TGTGCCAGTAGTATGCAGGGGGTGGGGGAGCAGTTCTTC
CASSMQGVGEQFF
>TRBV9|TRBD2|TRBJ2-1|-
TGTGCCAGCAGCCCTCCTAGCGGGGGCTCCTACAATGAGCAGTTCTTC
CASSPPSGGSYNEQFF
>TRBV27|-|TRBJ2-3|-
TGTGCCAGCAGTTTATCGAGGCTAGCCCTAACTTATTTT
CASSLSRLALTYF
>TRBV4-1|TRBD2|TRBJ2-2|-
TGCGCCAGCAGCCGAGACCGGGGGGGTACAGGCCACACCGGGGAGCTGTTTTTT
CASSRDRGGTGHTGELFF
>TRBV18|TRBD2|TRBJ2-1|-
TGTGCCAGCTCAGCGGGACTACCTGAGCAGTTCTTC
CASSAGLPEQFF
>TRBV7-8|TRBD1|TRBJ2-5|-
TGTGCCAGCAGCTTTGGGACAGGGGGGGAGACCCAGTACTTC
CASSFGTGGETQYF
>TRBV30|-|TRBJ1-2|-
TGTGCCTGGAGTGTTGGACAGCGCTATGGCTACACCTTC
CAWSVGQRYGYTF
>TRBV5-1|-|TRBJ2-7|-
TGCGCCAGCAGCTTGGCGCTAGGCTCCTACGAGCAGTACTTC
CASSLALGSYEQYF